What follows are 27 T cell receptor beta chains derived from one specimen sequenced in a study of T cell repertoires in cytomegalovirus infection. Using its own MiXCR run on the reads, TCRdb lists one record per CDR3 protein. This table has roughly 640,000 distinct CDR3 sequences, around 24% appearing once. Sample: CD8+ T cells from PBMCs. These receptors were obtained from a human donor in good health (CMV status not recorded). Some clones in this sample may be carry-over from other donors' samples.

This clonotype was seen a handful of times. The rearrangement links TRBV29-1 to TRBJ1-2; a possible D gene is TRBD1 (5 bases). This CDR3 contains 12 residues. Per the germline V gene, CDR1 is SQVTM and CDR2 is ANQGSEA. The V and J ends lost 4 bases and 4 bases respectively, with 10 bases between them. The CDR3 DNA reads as TGCAGCGTTGTAGGGGCTGGCTATGGCTACACCTTC. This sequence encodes CSVVGAGYGYTF.

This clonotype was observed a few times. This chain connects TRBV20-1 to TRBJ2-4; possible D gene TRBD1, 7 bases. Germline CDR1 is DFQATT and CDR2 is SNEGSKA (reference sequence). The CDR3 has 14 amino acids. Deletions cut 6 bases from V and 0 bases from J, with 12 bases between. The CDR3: CSARDRLAKNIQYF. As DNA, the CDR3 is TGCAGTGCGCGGGACAGACTAGCCAAAAACATTCAGTACTTC.

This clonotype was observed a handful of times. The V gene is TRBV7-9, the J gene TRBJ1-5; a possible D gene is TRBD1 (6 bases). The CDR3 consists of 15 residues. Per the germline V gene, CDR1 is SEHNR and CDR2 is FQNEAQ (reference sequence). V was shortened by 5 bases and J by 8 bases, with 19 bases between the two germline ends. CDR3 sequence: CASSPITGSLEPQHF. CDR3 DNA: TGTGCCAGCAGCCCCATAACAGGGAGCTTGGAGCCCCAGCATTTT. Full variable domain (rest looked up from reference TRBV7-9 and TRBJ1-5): DTGVSQNPRHKITKRGQNVTFRCDPISEHNRLYWYRQTLGQGPEFLTYFQNEAQLEKSRLLSDRFSAERPKGSFSTLEIQRTEQGDSAMYLCASSPITGSLEPQHFGDGTRLSIL.

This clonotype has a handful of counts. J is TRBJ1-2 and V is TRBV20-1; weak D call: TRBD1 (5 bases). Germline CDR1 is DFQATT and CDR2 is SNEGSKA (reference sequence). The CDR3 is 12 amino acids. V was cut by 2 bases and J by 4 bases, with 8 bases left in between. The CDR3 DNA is TGCAGTGCTAGAACAGGTTCCTATGGCTACACCTTC. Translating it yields CSARTGSYGYTF.

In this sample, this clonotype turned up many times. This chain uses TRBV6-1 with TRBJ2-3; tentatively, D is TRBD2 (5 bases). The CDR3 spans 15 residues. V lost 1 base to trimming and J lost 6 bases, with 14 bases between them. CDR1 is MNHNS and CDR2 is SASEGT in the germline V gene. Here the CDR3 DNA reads TGTGCCAGCAGTGAAGAAGGTAGCCCGGGGGATACGCAGTATTTT. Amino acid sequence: CASSEEGSPGDTQYF.

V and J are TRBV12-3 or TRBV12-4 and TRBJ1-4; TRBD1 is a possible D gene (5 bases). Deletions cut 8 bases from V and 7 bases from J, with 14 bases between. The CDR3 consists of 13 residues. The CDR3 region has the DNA TGTGCCAGCGGGGTACTGGGGGGTGAAAAACTGTTTTTT. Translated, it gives CASGVLGGEKLFF.

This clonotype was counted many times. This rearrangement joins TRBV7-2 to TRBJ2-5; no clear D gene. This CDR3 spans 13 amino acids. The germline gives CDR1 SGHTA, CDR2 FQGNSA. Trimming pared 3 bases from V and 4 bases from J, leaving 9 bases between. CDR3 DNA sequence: TGTGCCAGCAGCTTCTGGGATGGAGAGACCCAGTACTTC. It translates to CASSFWDGETQYF.

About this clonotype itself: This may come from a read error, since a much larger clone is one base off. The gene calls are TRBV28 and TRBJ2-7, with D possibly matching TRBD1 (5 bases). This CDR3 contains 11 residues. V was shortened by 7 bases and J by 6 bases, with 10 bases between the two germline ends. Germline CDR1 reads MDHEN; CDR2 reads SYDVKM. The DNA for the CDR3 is TGTGCCAGCACAGGGTTCGCCGAGCAGTACGTC. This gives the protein CASTGFAEQYV.

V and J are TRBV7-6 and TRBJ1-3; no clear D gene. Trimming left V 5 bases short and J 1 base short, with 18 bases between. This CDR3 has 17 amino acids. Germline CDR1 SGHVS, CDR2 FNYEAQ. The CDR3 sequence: CASSETPQRHSGNTIYF. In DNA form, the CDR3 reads TGTGCCAGCAGCGAGACCCCTCAGAGGCATTCTGGAAACACCATATATTTT.

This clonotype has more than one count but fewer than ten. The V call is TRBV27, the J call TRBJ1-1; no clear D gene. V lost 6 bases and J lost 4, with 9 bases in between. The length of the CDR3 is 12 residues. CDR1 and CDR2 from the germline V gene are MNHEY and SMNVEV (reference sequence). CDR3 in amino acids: CASRRMGTEAFF. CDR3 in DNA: TGTGCCAGCAGGCGAATGGGCACTGAAGCTTTCTTT.

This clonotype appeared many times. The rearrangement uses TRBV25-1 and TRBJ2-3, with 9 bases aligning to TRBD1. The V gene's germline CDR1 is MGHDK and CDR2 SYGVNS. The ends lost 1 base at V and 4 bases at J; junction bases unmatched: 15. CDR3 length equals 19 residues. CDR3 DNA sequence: TGTGCCAGCAGTGAATTCTTTGGTCCGGGACAGGGCTCGGCAGATACGCAGTATTTT. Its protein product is CASSEFFGPGQGSADTQYF.

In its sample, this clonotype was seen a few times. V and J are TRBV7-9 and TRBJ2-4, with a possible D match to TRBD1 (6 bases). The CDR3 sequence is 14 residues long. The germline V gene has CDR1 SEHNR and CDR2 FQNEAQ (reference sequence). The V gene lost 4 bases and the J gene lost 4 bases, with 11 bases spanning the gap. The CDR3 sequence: CASSYWTEKNIQYF. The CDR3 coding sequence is TGTGCCAGCAGCTATTGGACAGAGAAAAACATTCAGTACTTC.

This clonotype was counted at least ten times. The CDR3 DNA is TGTGCCAGCAGGCGTCTAGCGGGGGGTGCAGATACGCAGTATTTT. It codes for CASRRLAGGADTQYF. The V call is TRBV7-2, the J call TRBJ2-3; 11 bases line up with TRBD2. V shed 6 bases, J shed 4 bases, and the junction held 6 bases outside the gene matches. CDR1 and CDR2 from the germline V gene are SGHTA and FQGNSA. The length of the CDR3 is 15 residues.

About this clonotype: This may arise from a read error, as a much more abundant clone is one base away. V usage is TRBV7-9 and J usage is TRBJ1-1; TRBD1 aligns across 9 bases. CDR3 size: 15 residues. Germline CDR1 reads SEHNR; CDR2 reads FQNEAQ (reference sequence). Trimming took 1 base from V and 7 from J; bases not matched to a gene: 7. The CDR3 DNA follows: TGTGCCAGCAGCTTAGTCTCGGGACAGGGAGGTGAAGCTTTCTTT. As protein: CASSLVSGQGGEAFF.

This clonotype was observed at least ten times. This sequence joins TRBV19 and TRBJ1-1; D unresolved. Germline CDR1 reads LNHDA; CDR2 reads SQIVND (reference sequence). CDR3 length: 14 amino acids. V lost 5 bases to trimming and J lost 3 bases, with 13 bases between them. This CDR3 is CASSALGRDTEAFF. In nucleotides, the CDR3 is TGTGCCAGTAGTGCCCTAGGGAGGGACACTGAAGCTTTCTTT.

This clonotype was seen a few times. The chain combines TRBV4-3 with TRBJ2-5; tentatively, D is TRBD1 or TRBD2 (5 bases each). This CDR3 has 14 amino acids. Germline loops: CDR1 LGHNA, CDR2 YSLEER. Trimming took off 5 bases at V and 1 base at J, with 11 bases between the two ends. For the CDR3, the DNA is TGCGCCAGCAGCGTACGGGGCGGCCAAGAGACCCAGTACTTC. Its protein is CASSVRGGQETQYF.

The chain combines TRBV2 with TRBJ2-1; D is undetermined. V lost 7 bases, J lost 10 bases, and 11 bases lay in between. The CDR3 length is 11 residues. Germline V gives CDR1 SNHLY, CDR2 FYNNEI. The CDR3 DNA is TGTGCCAGCATCCTCTCGAAGGAGCAGTTCTTC. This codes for CASILSKEQFF. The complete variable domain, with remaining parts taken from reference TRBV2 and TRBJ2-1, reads EPEVTQTPSHQVTQMGQEVILRCVPISNHLYFYWYRQILGQKVEFLVSFYNNEISEKSEIFDDQFSVERPDGSNFTLKIRSTKLEDSAMYFCASILSKEQFFGPGTRLTVL.

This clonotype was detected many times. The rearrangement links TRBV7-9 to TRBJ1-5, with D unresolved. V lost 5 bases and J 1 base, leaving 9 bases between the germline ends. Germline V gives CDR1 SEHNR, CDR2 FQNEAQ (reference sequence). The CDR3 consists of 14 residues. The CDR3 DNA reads TGTGCCAGCAGCGTACAAGGGAGCAATCAGCCCCAGCATTTT. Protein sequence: CASSVQGSNQPQHF.

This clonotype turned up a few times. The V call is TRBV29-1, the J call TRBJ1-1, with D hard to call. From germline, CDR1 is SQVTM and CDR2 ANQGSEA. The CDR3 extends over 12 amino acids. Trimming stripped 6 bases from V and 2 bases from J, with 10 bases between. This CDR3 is CSVSPINTEAFF. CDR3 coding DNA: TGCAGCGTGTCCCCAATCAACACTGAAGCTTTCTTT.

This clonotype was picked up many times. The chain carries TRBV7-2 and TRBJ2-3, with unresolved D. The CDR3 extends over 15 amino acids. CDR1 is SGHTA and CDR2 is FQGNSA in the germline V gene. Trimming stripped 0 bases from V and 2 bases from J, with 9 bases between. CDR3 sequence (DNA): TGTGCCAGCAGCTTAGCGCTCGGGTCCACAGATACGCAGTATTTT. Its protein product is CASSLALGSTDTQYF.

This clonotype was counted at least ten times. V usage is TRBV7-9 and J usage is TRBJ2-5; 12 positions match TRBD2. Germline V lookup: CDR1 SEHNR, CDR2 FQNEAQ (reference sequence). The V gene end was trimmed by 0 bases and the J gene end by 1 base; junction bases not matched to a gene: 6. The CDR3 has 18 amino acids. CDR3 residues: CASSLAERLAGAQETQYF. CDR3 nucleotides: TGTGCCAGCAGCTTAGCCGAACGACTAGCGGGGGCCCAAGAGACCCAGTACTTC.

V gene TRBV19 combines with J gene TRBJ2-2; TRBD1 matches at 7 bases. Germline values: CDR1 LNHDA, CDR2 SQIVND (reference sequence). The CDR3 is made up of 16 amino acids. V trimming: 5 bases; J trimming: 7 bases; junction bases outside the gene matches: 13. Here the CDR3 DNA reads TGTGCCAGTAGTCATAGGGAGAGGGGGCCCAACGGGGAGCTGTTTTTT. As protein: CASSHRERGPNGELFF.

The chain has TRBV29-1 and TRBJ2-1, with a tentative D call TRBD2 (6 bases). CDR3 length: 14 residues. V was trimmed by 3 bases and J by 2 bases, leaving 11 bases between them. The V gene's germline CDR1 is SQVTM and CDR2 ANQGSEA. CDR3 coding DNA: TGCAGCGTTGAGTGGGGGGTCCCCTACAATGAGCAGTTCTTC. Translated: CSVEWGVPYNEQFF.

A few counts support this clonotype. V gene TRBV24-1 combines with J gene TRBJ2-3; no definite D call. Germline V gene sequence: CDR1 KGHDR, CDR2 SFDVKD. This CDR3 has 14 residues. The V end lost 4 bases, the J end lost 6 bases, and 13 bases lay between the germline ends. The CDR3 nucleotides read TGTGCCACCAGTGACTCATCTCCCTTGGATACGCAGTATTTT. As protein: CATSDSSPLDTQYF.

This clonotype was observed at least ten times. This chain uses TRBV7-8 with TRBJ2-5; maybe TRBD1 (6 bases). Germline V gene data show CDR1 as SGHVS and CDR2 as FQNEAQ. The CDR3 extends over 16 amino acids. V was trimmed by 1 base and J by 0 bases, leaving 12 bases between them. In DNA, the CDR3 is TGTGCCAGCAGCTTAGAATTCCGGACAGACCAAGAGACCCAGTACTTC. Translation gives CASSLEFRTDQETQYF.

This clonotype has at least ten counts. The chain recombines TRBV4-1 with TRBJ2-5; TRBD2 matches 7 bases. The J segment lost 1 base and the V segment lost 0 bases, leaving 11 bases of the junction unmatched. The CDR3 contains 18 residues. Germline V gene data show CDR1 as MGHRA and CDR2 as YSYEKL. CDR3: CASSQDFWTRGPQETQYF. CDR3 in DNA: TGCGCCAGCAGCCAAGATTTTTGGACTAGGGGACCCCAAGAGACCCAGTACTTC.

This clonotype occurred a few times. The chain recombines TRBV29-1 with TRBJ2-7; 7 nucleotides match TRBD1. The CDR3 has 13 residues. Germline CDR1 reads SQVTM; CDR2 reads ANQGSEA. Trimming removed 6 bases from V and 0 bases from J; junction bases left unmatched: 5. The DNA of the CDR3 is TGCAGCGTCTGGGGACAGCACTCCTACGAGCAGTACTTC. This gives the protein CSVWGQHSYEQYF.